This T cell receptor (beta chain) was recovered during a study of cytomegalovirus exposure and HLA in healthy donors. Amplification used 60 Vbeta primers and 13 Jbeta primers. Method: immunoSEQ multiplex PCR; TCRdb's copy keeps in-frame clones and lacks some. The sample holds over 100,000 clones, 66% seen once. Germline V gene lookup returns CDR1 MDHEN and CDR2 SYDVKM. V was pared by 3 bases and J by 6 bases, with 12 bases between. The CDR3 runs to 14 residues. The V gene is TRBV28, the J gene TRBJ2-4, with a possible D match to TRBD2 (6 bases). This clonotype originated in a man younger than 30 in good health and CMV-seronegative. The sample was PBMCs. The CDR3, as DNA: TGTGCCAGCAGTTTGCGGGGTGGGAGAAACATTCAGTACTTC. The encoded protein is CASSLRGGRNIQYF.